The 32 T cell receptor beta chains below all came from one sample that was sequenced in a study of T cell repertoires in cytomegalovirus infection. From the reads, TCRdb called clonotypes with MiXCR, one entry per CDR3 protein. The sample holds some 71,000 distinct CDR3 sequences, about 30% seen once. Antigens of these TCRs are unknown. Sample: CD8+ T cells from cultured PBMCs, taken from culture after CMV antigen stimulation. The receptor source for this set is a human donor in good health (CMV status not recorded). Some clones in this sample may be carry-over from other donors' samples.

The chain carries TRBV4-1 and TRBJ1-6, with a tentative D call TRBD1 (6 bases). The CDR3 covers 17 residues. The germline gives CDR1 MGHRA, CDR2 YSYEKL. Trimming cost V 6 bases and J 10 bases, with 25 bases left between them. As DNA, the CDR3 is TGCGCCAGCAGTCTAGCGGGGACGGGGGCGATACGGTCACCCCTCCACTTT. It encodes CASSLAGTGAIRSPLHF.

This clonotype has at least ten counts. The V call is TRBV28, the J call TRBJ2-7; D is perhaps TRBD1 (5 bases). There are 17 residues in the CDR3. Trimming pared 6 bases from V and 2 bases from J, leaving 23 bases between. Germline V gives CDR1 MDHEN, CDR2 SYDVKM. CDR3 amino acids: CASSKSPRAFMTYEQYF. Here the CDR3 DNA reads TGTGCCAGCAGCAAATCCCCCAGGGCGTTCATGACCTACGAGCAGTACTTC.

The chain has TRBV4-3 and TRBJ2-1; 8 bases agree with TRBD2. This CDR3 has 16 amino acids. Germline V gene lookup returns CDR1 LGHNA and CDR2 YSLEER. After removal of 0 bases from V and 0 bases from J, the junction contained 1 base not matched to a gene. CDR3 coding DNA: TGCGCCAGCAGCCAAGATCGGGGGGGCTCCTACAATGAGCAGTTCTTC. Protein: CASSQDRGGSYNEQFF.

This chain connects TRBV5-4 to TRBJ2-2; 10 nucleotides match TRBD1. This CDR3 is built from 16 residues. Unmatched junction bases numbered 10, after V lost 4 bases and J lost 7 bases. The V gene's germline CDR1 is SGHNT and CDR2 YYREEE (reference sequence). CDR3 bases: TGTGCCAGCAGCGCAGAGCGACAGGGGGCGGGCGGGGAGCTGTTTTTT. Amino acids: CASSAERQGAGGELFF.

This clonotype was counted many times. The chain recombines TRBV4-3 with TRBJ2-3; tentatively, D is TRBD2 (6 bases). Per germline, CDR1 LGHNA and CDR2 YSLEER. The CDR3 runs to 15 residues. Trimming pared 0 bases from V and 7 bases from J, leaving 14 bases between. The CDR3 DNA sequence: TGCGCCAGCAGCCAAGATTGGAGGGAGCGGTATACGCAGTATTTT. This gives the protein CASSQDWRERYTQYF.

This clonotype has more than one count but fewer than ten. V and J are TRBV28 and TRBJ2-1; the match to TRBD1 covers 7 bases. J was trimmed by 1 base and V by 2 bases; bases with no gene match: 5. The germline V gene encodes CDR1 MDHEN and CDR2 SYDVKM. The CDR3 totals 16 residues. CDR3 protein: CASSLLLGQSYNEQFF. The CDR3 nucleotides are TGTGCCAGCAGTTTACTTTTGGGACAGTCCTACAATGAGCAGTTCTTC.

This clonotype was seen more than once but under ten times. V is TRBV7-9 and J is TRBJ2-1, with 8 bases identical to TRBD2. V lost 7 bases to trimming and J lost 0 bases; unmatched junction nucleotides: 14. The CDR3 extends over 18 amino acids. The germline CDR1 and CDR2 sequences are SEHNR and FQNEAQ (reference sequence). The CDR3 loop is CASTSHVAGRFSYNEQFF. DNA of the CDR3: TGTGCCAGCACTTCCCACGTAGCGGGGCGATTCTCCTACAATGAGCAGTTCTTC.

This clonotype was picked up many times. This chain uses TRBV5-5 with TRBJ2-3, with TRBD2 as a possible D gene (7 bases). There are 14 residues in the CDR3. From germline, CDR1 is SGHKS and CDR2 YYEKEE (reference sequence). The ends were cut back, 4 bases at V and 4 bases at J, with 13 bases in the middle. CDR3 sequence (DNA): TGTGCCAGCAGCCTGCGGGGGCCCCCAGATACGCAGTATTTT. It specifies CASSLRGPPDTQYF.

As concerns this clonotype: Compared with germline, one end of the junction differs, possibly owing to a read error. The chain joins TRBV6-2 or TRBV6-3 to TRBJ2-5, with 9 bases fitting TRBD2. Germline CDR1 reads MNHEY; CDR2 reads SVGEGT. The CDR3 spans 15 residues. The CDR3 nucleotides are TGTGTCAGCAGTTACCGGACTAGCGAGCCGGGGACCCAGTACTTC. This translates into CVSSYRTSEPGTQYF.

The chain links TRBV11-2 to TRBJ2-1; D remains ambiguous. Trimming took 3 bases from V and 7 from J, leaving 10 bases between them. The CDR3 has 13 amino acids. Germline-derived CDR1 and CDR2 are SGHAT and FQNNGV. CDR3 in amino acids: CASSFALGNEQFF. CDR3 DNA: TGTGCCAGCAGCTTCGCACTGGGAAATGAGCAGTTCTTC.

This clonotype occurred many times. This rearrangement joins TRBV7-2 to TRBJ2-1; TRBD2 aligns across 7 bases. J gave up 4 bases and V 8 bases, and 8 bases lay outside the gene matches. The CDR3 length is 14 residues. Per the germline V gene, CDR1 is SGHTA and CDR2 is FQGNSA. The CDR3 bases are TGTGCCAGCGAGCGCGGGAGTGTTTACAATGAGCAGTTCTTC. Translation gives CASERGSVYNEQFF.

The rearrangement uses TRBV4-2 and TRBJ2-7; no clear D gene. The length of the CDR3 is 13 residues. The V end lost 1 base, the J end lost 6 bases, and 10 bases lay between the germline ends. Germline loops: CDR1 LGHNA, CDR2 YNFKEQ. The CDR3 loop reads CASSQVGMGEQYF. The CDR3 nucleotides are TGTGCCAGCAGCCAAGTCGGTATGGGCGAGCAGTACTTC.

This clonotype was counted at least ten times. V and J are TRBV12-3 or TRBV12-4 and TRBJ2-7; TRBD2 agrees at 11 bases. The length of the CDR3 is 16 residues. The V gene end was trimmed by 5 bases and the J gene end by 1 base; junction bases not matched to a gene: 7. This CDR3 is CASSPVGTSGSYEQYF. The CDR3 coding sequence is TGTGCCAGCAGTCCGGTTGGGACTAGCGGATCCTACGAGCAGTACTTC.

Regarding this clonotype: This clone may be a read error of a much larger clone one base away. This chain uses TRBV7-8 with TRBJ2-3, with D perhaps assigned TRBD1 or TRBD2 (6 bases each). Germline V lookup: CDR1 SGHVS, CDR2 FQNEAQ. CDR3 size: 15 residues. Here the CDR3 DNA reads TGTGCCAGCAGCCTCATAGGGGGGAGCACAGATACGCAGTTTTTT. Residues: CASSLIGGSTDTQFF.

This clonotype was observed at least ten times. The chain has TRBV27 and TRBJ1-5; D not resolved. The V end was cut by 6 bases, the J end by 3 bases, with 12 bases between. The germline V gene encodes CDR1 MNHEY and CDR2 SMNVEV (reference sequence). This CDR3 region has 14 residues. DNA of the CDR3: TGTGCCAGCAGCCGTGGACGGAACAATCAGCCCCAGCATTTT. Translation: CASSRGRNNQPQHF.

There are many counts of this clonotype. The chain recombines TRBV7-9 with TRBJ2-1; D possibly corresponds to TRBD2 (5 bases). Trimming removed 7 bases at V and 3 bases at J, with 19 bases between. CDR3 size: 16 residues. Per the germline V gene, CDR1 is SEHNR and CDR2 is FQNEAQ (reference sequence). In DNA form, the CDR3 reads TGTGCCAGCATTCCTGAGGACGCGGGCCTCTACAATGAGCAGTTCTTC. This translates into CASIPEDAGLYNEQFF.

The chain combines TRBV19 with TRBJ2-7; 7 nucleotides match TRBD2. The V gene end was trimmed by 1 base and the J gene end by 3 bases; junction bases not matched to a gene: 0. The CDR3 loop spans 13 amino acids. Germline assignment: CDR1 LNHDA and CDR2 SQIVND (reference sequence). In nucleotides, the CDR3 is TGTGCCAGTAGTATAGCGGGGGGCTACGAGCAGTACTTC. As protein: CASSIAGGYEQYF.

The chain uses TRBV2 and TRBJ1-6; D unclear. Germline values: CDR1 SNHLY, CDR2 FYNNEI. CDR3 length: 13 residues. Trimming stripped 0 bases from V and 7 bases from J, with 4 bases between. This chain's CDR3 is CASSEAGNSPLHF. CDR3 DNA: TGTGCCAGCAGTGAAGCAGGGAATTCACCCCTCCACTTT. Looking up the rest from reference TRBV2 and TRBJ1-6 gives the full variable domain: EPEVTQTPSHQVTQMGQEVILRCVPISNHLYFYWYRQILGQKVEFLVSFYNNEISEKSEIFDDQFSVERPDGSNFTLKIRSTKLEDSAMYFCASSEAGNSPLHFGNGTRLTVT.

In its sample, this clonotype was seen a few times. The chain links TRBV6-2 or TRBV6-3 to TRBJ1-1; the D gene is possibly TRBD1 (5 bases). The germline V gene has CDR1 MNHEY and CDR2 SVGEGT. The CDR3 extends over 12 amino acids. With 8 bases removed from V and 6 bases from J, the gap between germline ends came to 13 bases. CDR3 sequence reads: CASAAGGAEAFF. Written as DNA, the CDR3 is TGTGCCAGCGCGGCCGGAGGGGCTGAAGCTTTCTTT.

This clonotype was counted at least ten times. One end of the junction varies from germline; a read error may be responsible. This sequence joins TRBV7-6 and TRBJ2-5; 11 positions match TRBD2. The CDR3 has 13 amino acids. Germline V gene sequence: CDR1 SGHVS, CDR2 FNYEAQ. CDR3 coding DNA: TGTGCCAGCAGCCCCGGGACTAGCGGAAGTCCAAGTTTC. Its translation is CASSPGTSGSPSF.

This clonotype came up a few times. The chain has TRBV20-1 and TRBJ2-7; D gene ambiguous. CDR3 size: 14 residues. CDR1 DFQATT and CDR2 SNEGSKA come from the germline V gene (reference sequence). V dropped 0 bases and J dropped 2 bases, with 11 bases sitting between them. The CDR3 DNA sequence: TGCAGTGCTAGAGAACCTAGTCAGGCCTACGAGCAGTACTTC. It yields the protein CSAREPSQAYEQYF.

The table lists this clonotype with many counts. CDR3 in DNA: TGTGCCAGCAGCTTAGTTCCTAGCGGGAGAATAGATGAGCAGTTCTTC. It is translated as CASSLVPSGRIDEQFF. The chain links TRBV7-6 to TRBJ2-1; 10 bases map to TRBD2. The trim removed 1 base at V and 8 bases at J, leaving 8 bases unmatched. This CDR3 has 16 amino acids. Germline V lookup: CDR1 SGHVS, CDR2 FNYEAQ. Complete variable domain (other parts from reference TRBV7-6 and TRBJ2-1): GAGVSQSPRYKVTKRGQDVALRCDPISGHVSLYWYRQALGQGPEFLTYFNYEAQQDKSGLPNDRFSAERPEGSISTLTIQRTEQRDSAMYRCASSLVPSGRIDEQFFGPGTRLTVL.

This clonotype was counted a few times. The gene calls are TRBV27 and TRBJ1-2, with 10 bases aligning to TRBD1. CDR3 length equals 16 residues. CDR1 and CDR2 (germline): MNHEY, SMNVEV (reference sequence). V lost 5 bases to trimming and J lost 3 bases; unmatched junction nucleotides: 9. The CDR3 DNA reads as TGTGCCAGCAGTCCCGACAGGGGGCGGCTTGACTATGGCTACACCTTC. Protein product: CASSPDRGRLDYGYTF.

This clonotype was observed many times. The chain's CDR3 is CASLGPGAELFF. As DNA, the CDR3 is TGTGCCAGCCTCGGACCGGGCGCCGAGCTGTTTTTT. The V and J genes are TRBV27 and TRBJ2-2; D unclear. The germline gives CDR1 MNHEY, CDR2 SMNVEV (reference sequence). The CDR3 runs to 12 residues. Trimming pared 8 bases from V and 11 bases from J, leaving 15 bases between.

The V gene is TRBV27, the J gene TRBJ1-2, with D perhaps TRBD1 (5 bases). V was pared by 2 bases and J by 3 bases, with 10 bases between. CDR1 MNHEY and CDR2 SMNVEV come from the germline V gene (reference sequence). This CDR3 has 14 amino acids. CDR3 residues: CASSLKPGHYGYTF. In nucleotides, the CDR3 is TGTGCCAGCAGTTTAAAGCCGGGACACTATGGCTACACCTTC.

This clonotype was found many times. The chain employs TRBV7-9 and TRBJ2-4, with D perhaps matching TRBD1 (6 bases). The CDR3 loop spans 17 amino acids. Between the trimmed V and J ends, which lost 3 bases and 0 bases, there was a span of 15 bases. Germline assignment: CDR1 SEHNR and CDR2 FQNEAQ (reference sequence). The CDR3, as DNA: TGTGCCAGCAGCTTTACCGACAGGACCCTAGCCAAAAACATTCAGTACTTC. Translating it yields CASSFTDRTLAKNIQYF.

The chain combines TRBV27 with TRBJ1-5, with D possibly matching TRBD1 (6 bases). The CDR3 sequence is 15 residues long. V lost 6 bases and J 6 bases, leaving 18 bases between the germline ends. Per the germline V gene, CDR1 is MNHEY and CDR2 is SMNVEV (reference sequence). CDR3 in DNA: TGTGCCAGCAGGACCCCCGGGACACAGGGTCAGCCCCAGCATTTT. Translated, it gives CASRTPGTQGQPQHF.

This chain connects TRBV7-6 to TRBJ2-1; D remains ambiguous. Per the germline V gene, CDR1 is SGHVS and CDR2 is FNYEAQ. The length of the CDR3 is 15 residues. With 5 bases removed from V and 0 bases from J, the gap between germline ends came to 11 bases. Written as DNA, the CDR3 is TGTGCCAGCAGCCCTGATGTCAGCTCCTACAATGAGCAGTTCTTC. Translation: CASSPDVSSYNEQFF.

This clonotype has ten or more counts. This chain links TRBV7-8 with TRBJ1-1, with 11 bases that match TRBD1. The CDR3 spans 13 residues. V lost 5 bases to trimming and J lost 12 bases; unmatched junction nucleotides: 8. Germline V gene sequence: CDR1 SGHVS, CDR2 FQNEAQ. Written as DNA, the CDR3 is TGTGCCAGCAGCCAATGGACAGGGGGCGCGTCTTTCTTT. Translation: CASSQWTGGASFF.

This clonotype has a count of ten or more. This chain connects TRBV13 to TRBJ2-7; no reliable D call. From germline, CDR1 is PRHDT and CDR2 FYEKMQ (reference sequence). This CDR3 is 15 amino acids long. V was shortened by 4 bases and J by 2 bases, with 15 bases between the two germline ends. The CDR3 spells CASSSSLRTPYEQYF. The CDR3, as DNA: TGTGCCAGCAGCTCATCCCTGAGGACCCCCTACGAGCAGTACTTC.

CDR3 bases: TGTGCCAGCAGCTTGGGGCCGGGACAGGGTTCACCCCTCCACTTT. This sequence encodes CASSLGPGQGSPLHF. The V call is TRBV5-6, the J call TRBJ1-6, with TRBD1 matching 9 bases. The CDR3 is 15 amino acids. The V gene end was trimmed by 0 bases and the J gene end by 9 bases; junction bases not matched to a gene: 4. Germline CDR1 reads SGHDT; CDR2 reads YYEEEE. Full variable domain (outside the CDR3, taken from reference TRBV5-6 and TRBJ1-6): DAGVTQSPTHLIKTRGQQVTLRCSPKSGHDTVSWYQQALGQGPQFIFQYYEEEERQRGNFPDRFSGHQFPNYSSELNVNALLLGDSALYLCASSLGPGQGSPLHFGNGTRLTVT.

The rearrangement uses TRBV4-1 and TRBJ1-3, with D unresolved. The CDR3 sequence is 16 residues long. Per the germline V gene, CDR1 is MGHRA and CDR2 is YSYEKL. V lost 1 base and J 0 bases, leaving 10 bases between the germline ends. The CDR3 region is CASSQASSVSGNTIYF. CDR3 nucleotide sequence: TGCGCCAGCAGCCAAGCATCCTCTGTCTCTGGAAACACCATATATTTT.